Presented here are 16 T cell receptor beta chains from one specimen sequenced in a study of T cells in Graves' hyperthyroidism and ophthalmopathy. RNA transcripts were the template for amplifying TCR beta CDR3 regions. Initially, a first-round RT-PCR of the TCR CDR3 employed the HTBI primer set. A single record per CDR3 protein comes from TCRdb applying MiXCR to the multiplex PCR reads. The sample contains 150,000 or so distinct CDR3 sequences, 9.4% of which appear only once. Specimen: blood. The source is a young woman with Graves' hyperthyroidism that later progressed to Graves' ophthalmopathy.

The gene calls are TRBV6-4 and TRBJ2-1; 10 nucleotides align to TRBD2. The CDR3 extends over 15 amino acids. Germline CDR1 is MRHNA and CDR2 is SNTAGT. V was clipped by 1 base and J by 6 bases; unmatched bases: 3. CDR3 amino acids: CASSDLAGGLNEQFF. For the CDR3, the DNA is TGTGCCAGCAGTGACTTAGCGGGAGGCCTCAATGAGCAGTTCTTC.

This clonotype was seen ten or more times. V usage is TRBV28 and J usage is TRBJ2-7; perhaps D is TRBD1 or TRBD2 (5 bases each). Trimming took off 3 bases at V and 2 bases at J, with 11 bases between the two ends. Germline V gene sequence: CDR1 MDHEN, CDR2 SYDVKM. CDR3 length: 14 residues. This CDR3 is CASSFMGETYEQYF. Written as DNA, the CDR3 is TGTGCCAGCAGTTTCATGGGGGAAACCTACGAGCAGTACTTC.

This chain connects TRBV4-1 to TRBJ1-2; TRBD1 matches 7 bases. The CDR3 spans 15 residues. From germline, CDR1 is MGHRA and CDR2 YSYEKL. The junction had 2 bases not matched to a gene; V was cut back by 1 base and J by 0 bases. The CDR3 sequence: CASSQGQGSNYGYTF. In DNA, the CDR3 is TGCGCCAGCAGCCAAGGACAGGGATCTAACTATGGCTACACCTTC.

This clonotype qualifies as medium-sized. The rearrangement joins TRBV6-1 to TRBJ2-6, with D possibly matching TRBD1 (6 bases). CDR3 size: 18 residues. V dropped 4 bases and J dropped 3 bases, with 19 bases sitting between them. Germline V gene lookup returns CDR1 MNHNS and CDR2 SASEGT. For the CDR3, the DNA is TGTGCCAGCAGTGCCCGGGACACAACCTTTGGTGGGGCCAACGTCCTGACTTTC. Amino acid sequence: CASSARDTTFGGANVLTF.

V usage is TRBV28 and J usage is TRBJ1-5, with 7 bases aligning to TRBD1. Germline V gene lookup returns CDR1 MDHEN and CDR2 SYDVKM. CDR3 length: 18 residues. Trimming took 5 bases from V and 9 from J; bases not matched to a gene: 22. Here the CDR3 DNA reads TGTGCCAGCAGTGCACCGGGACAGAACAACCTTAGGGAAAGGCCCCAGCATTTT. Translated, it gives CASSAPGQNNLRERPQHF.

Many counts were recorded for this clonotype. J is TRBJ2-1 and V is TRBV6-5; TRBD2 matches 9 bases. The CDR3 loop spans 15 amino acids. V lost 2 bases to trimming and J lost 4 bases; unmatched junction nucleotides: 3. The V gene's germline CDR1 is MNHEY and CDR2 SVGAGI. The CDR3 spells CASSYRLAGYNEQFF. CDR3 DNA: TGTGCCAGCAGTTACCGTCTAGCGGGGTACAATGAGCAGTTCTTC.

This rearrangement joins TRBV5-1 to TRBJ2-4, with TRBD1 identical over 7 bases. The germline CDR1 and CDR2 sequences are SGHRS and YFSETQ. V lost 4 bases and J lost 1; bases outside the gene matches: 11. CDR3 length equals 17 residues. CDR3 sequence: CASSIGQAGRAKNIQYF. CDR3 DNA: TGCGCCAGCAGCATAGGACAGGCAGGGCGGGCCAAAAACATTCAGTACTTC.

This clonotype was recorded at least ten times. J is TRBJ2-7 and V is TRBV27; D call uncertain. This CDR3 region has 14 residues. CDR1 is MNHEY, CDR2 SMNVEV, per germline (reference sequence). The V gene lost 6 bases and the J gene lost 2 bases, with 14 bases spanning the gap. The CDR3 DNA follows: TGTGCCAGCAGGCCATCCCGGCGGCCCTACGAGCAGTACTTC. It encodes CASRPSRRPYEQYF.

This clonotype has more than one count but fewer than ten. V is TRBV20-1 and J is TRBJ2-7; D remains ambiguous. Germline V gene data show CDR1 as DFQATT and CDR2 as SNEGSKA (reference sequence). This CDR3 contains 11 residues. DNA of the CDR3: TGCAGCGCCTACAACTCCTACGAGCAGTACTTC. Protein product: CSAYNSYEQYF.

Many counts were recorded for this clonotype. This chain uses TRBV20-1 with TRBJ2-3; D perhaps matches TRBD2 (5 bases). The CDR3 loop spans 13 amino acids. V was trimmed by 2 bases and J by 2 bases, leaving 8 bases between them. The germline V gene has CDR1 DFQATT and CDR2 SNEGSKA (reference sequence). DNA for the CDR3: TGCAGTGCTAGACGGGAAAACACAGATACGCAGTATTTT. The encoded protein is CSARRENTDTQYF.

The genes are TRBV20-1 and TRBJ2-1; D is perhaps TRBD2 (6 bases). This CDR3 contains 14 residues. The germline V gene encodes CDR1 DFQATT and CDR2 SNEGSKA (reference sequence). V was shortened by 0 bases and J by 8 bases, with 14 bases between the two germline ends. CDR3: CSARDLAGNDEQFF. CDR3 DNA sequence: TGCAGTGCTAGAGATCTGGCGGGAAACGATGAGCAGTTCTTC.

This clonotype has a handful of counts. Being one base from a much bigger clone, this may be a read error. CDR3 residues: CASSLGVGGYEQYF. For the CDR3, the DNA is TGTGCCAGCAGCTTAGGAGTAGGGGGTTACGAGCAGTACTTC. V is TRBV7-6 and J is TRBJ2-7; maybe TRBD1 (6 bases). This CDR3 has 14 residues. The V end lost 1 base, the J end lost 4 bases, and 11 bases lay between the germline ends. Germline V gene lookup returns CDR1 SGHVS and CDR2 FNYEAQ.

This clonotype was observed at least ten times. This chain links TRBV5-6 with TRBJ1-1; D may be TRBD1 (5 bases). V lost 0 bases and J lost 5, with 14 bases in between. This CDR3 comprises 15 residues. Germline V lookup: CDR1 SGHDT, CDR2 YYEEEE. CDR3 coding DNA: TGTGCCAGCAGCTTGGCCGTGGGGCGCGGAACTGAAGCTTTCTTT. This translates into CASSLAVGRGTEAFF.

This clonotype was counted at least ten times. The CDR3 is CASRRDRTPYEQYF. CDR3 DNA sequence: TGTGCCAGCAGGCGGGACAGAACGCCCTACGAGCAGTACTTC. The V and J genes are TRBV7-8 and TRBJ2-7; perhaps TRBD1 as D (7 bases). The CDR3 loop spans 14 amino acids. With 6 bases removed from V and 2 bases from J, the gap between germline ends came to 14 bases. The germline gives CDR1 SGHVS, CDR2 FQNEAQ.

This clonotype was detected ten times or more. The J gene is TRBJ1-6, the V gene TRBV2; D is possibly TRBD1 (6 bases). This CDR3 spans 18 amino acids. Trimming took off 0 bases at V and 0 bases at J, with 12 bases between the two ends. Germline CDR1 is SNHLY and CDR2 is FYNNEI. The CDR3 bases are TGTGCCAGCAGTGAAGCCGAGGGGGAGAGCTCCTATAATTCACCCCTCCACTTT. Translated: CASSEAEGESSYNSPLHF.

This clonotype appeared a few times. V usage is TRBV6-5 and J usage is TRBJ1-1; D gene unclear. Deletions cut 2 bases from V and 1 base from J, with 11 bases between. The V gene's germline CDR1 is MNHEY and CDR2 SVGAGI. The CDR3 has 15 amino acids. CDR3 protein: CASSYGGERNTEAFF. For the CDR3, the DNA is TGTGCCAGCAGTTACGGAGGTGAGCGGAACACTGAAGCTTTCTTT.